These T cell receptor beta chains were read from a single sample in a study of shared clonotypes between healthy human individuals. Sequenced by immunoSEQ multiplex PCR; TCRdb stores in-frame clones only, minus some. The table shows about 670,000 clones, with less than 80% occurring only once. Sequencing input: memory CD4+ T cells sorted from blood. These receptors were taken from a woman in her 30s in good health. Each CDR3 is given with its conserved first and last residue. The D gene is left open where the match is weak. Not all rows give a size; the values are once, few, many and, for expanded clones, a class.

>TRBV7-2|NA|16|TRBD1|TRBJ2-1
TGTGCCAGCAGCTTAGCGTCCGGGACAGCGTACAATGAGCAGTTCTTC
CASSLASGTAYNEQFF
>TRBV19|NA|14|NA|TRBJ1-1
TGTGCCAGTACGACAGGAACGTTACTCACTGAAGCTTTCTTT
CASTTGTLLTEAFF
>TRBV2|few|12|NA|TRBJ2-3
TGTGCCACGAGACAGGGCACAGATACGCAGTATTTT
CATRQGTDTQYF
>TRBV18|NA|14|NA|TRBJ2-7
TGTGCCAGCTCACTCAGCGGAGGGAACTACGAGCAGTACTTC
CASSLSGGNYEQYF
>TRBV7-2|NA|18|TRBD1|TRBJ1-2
TGTGCCAGCAGGGTTCGGCTCGGAGGGGGACAGGGGAACTATGGCTACACCTTC
CASRVRLGGGQGNYGYTF
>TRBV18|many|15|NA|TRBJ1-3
TGTGCCAGCTCATACAATACAGGGACTGGAAACACCATATATTTT
CASSYNTGTGNTIYF
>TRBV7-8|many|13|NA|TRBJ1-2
TGTGCCAGCAGCTCGCAGGGGCCCGGGGGCTACACCTTC
CASSSQGPGGYTF
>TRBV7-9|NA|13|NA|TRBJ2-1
TGTGCCAGCAGCCTCGGTTGGGGTTCAGAGCAGTTCTTC
CASSLGWGSEQFF
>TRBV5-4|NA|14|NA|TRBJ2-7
TGTGCCAGCAGCAAATCCGCGGGTTCCTACGAGCAGTACTTC
CASSKSAGSYEQYF
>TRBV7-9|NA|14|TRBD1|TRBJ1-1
TGTGCCAGCAGCGGGGACAGCAGATACGTTGGAGCTTTCTTT
CASSGDSRYVGAFF
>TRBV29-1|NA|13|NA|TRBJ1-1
TGCAGCGTTCAGGGGTTAAGGGTGACTGAAGCTTTCTTT
CSVQGLRVTEAFF
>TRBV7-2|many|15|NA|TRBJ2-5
TGTGCCAGCAGCTCGAACGCTCTAGTGGGTGAGACCCAGTACTTC
CASSSNALVGETQYF
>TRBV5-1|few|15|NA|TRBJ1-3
TGCGCCAGCAGCCCGAGCGGGGCGCAGGGAAACACCATATATTTT
CASSPSGAQGNTIYF
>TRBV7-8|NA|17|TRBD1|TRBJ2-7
TGTGCCAGCAGCGGGGCGGGACAGGGCTTATTCCCCTACGAGCAGTACTTC
CASSGAGQGLFPYEQYF
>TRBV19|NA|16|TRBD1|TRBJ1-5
TGTGCCAGTAGTATAGCGGCAGGGGGAGGCAATCAGCCCCAGCATTTT
CASSIAAGGGNQPQHF
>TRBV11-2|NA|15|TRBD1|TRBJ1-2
TGTGCCAGCAGCGACAGCGGCGACAGGGCGGATGGCTACACCTTC
CASSDSGDRADGYTF
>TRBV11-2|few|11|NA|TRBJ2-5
TGTGCCAGCAGTGTGTGGGAGACCCAGTACTTC
CASSVWETQYF
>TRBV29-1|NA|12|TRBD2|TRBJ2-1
TGCAGCGTTGCCCTAGCGGTCTCCACGGAGTTCTTC
CSVALAVSTEFF
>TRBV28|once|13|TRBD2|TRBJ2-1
TGTGCCAGTACCCCGGGACTAGCGGGGCGGCAGTTCTTC
CASTPGLAGRQFF
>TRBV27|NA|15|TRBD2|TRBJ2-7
TGTGCCAGCAGTCCCCAATTAGCGGGAACCTACGAGCAGTACTTC
CASSPQLAGTYEQYF
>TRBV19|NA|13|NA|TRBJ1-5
TGTGCCAGTTCCAGGGGAGAGTACCAGCCCCAGCATTTT
CASSRGEYQPQHF
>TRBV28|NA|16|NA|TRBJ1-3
TGTGCCAGCAGAGGAGGGGCCAAGAGCTCTGGAAACACCATATATTTT
CASRGGAKSSGNTIYF
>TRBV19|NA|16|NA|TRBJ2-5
TGTGCCAGTAGTCCCATCCGCGCGGGATCGGGGGAGACCCAGTACTTC
CASSPIRAGSGETQYF
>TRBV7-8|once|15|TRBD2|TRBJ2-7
TGTGCCAGCAGCCCTTTCGGGACTAACTCCTACGAGCAGTACTTC
CASSPFGTNSYEQYF
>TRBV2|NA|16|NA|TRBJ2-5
TGTGCCAGCAGTCTTCTAGCGCCAACCCTACAAGAGACCCAGTACTTC
CASSLLAPTLQETQYF
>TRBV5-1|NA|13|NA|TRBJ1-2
TGCGCCAGCAGACCAACAGGAGACTATGGCTACACCTTC
CASRPTGDYGYTF
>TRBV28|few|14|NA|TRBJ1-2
TGTGCCAGCAGTGGGACACGGACCCTGGGAGGCTACACCTTC
CASSGTRTLGGYTF
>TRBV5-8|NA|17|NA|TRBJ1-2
TGTGCCAGCAGCTCGCTAAGGACAGCCAAGTTTAACTATGGCTACACCTTC
CASSSLRTAKFNYGYTF
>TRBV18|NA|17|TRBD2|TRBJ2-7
TGTGCCAGCTCACCCTCTCCTAGCGGGAGAGGTGATCACGAGCAGTACTTC
CASSPSPSGRGDHEQYF
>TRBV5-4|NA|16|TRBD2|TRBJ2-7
TGTGCCAGCAGCCCCAGGACTAGCGCCCGCTCCTACGAGCAGTACTTC
CASSPRTSARSYEQYF
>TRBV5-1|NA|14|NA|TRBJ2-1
TGCGCCAGCAGCTTGGCAGCGGAGGGCAATGAGCAGTTCTTC
CASSLAAEGNEQFF
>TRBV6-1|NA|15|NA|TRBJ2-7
TGTGCCAGCAGTGAAGGGGCGCAGGGTCCCTACGAGCAGTACTTC
CASSEGAQGPYEQYF
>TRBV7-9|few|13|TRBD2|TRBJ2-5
TGTGCCAGCAGACAAAGCGGGGAAGAGACCCAGTACTTC
CASRQSGEETQYF
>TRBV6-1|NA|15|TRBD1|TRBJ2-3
TGTGCCAGCAGTGATTGGACAGGCCCCACAGATACGCAGTATTTT
CASSDWTGPTDTQYF
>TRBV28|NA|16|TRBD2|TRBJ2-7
TGTGCCAGCAGGGACGGTTCGGGAGGGAGGGCCTACGAGCAGTACTTC
CASRDGSGGRAYEQYF
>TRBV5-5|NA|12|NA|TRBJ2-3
TGTGCCAGCAGCCCGACTACAGATACGCAGTATTTT
CASSPTTDTQYF
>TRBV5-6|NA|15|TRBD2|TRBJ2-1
TGTGCCAGCATCCCCCTCGGGCTAGCGGACAATGAGCAGTTCTTC
CASIPLGLADNEQFF
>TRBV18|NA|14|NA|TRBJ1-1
TGTGCCAGCTCACCACCGATGACAGTCAATGAAGCTTTCTTT
CASSPPMTVNEAFF
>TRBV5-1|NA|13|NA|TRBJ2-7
TGCGCCAGCAGCTTGGATCTGGCCTACGAGCAGTACTTC
CASSLDLAYEQYF